The 22 T cell receptor beta chains reported below all come from one sample, sequenced in a study of T cell repertoires in cytomegalovirus infection. TCRdb re-called the reads through MiXCR, storing one row per CDR3 protein. The table records about 900,000 distinct CDR3 sequences, approximately 30% of them present only once. No antigen is known for these receptors. Specimen: cultured CD8+ T cells from PBMCs, collected from culture after CMV antigen stimulation. Source of these receptors: a human donor in good health (CMV status not recorded). Some clones in this sample may be carry-over from other donors' samples.

Worth noting for this clonotype: One end of the junction fails to match germline, which may point to a read error. The chain is built from TRBV6-2 or TRBV6-3 and TRBJ2-1, with D possibly being TRBD2 (6 bases). There are 14 residues in the CDR3. Germline V gives CDR1 MNHEY, CDR2 SVGEGT. This chain's CDR3 is CANSYGGSYNEQFF. CDR3 nucleotides: TGTGCCAACAGTTACGGGGGTTCCTACAATGAGCAGTTCTTC.

This clonotype turned up a few times. The gene calls are TRBV2 and TRBJ2-5; TRBD2 matches at 11 bases. The CDR3 contains 17 residues. V lost 5 bases to trimming and J lost 5 bases; unmatched junction nucleotides: 13. CDR1 and CDR2 from the germline V gene are SNHLY and FYNNEI. This CDR3 reads CASSPGTSGNLIETQYF. As DNA, the CDR3 is TGTGCCAGCAGTCCCGGGACTAGCGGAAACCTTATTGAGACCCAGTACTTC.

This clonotype occurred a few times. The chain links TRBV6-1 to TRBJ2-1; D unclear. Trimming shortened V by 6 bases and J by 12 bases, and 6 bases separated the two germline ends. This CDR3 contains 9 residues. CDR1 and CDR2 (germline): MNHNS, SASEGT. CDR3 sequence reads: CASSFTQFF. CDR3 in DNA: TGTGCCAGCAGCTTTACGCAGTTCTTC.

The chain is built from TRBV5-6 and TRBJ2-2; D is ambiguous. This CDR3 comprises 15 residues. CDR1 and CDR2 (germline): SGHDT, YYEEEE. V was cut by 6 bases and J by 0 bases, with 12 bases left in between. CDR3 nucleotides: TGTGCCAGCATCCTGTACAGAACGAACACCGGGGAGCTGTTTTTT. Amino acid sequence: CASILYRTNTGELFF. Looking up the rest from reference TRBV5-6 and TRBJ2-2 gives the full variable domain: DAGVTQSPTHLIKTRGQQVTLRCSPKSGHDTVSWYQQALGQGPQFIFQYYEEEERQRGNFPDRFSGHQFPNYSSELNVNALLLGDSALYLCASILYRTNTGELFFGEGSRLTVL.

The chain has TRBV27 and TRBJ1-2; D may be TRBD1 (5 bases). V shed 0 bases and J shed 6 bases, with 20 bases lying between them. The CDR3 totals 17 residues. Per the germline V gene, CDR1 is MNHEY and CDR2 is SMNVEV (reference sequence). Written as DNA, the CDR3 is TGTGCCAGCAGTTTATCGGGGACCTCAGGAGTAGGCCATGGCTACACCTTC. It specifies CASSLSGTSGVGHGYTF.

This clonotype showed up many times. V gene TRBV10-2 combines with J gene TRBJ1-6; TRBD1 matches 9 bases. With V trimmed by 5 bases and J by 9 bases, 8 bases remained unmatched. CDR1 is WSHSY, CDR2 SAAADI, per germline. This CDR3 spans 15 amino acids. In nucleotides, the CDR3 is TGCGCCAGCAGTCCCCGGACAGGGGTGGGTTCACCCCTCCACTTT. It translates to CASSPRTGVGSPLHF.

V is TRBV5-4 and J is TRBJ1-1; 11 nucleotides agree with TRBD1. With V trimmed by 3 bases and J by 1 base, 8 bases remained unmatched. The CDR3 loop spans 17 amino acids. Looked up from germline, CDR1 is SGHNT and CDR2 is YYREEE (reference sequence). This CDR3 reads CASSSRTGGLRNTEAFF. The CDR3, as DNA: TGTGCCAGCAGCTCGAGGACAGGGGGCTTGAGGAACACTGAAGCTTTCTTT.

This chain joins TRBV6-1 and TRBJ2-3; D call uncertain. V gave up 4 bases and J gave up 13 bases, with 9 bases separating them. Germline lookup yields CDR1 MNHNS and CDR2 SASEGT. This CDR3 region has 10 residues. In nucleotides, the CDR3 is TGTGCCAGCAGTGGGGCACCGAAGTATTTT. Translated: CASSGAPKYF.

V gene TRBV4-2 combines with J gene TRBJ1-3; TRBD1 is a possible D gene (5 bases). With 0 bases removed from V and 4 bases from J, the gap between germline ends came to 10 bases. CDR3 length: 15 amino acids. Germline V gene lookup returns CDR1 LGHNA and CDR2 YNFKEQ. CDR3 loop: CASSQDPGDGNTIYF. CDR3 DNA sequence: TGTGCCAGCAGCCAAGATCCGGGGGACGGAAACACCATATATTTT.

Here the CDR3 DNA reads TGTGCCAGCAGCGTAACACAGGGAATTTACAATGAGCAGTTCTTC. It encodes CASSVTQGIYNEQFF. The chain recombines TRBV11-2 with TRBJ2-1, with D perhaps matching TRBD1 (6 bases). This CDR3 region has 15 residues. Trimming removed 5 bases from V and 4 bases from J, with 15 bases in between. Looked up from germline, CDR1 is SGHAT and CDR2 is FQNNGV.

The chain has TRBV6-6 and TRBJ1-1; D is uncertain. The CDR3 sequence is 15 residues long. Germline V CDR1 and CDR2: MNHNY, SVGAGI (reference sequence). V lost 5 bases and J 0 bases, leaving 13 bases between the germline ends. The CDR3 spells CASSPLGDVNTEAFF. The CDR3 DNA is TGTGCCAGCAGTCCTCTCGGGGATGTGAACACTGAAGCTTTCTTT.

This clonotype was found a few times. The chain joins TRBV4-1 to TRBJ2-4, with TRBD1 matching 7 bases. The CDR3 contains 16 residues. Trimming cost V 3 bases and J 9 bases; bases outside gene matches: 14. Germline V gives CDR1 MGHRA, CDR2 YSYEKL. The CDR3 sequence is CASSQGPGQQPVIQYF. CDR3 bases: TGCGCCAGCAGCCAGGGCCCGGGACAGCAACCCGTCATTCAGTACTTC.

The V gene is TRBV5-6, the J gene TRBJ1-1; a weak D match, TRBD1 (5 bases). Trimming took off 4 bases at V and 6 bases at J, with 31 bases between the two ends. Germline-derived CDR1 and CDR2 are SGHDT and YYEEEE. This CDR3 has 19 amino acids. CDR3 loop: CASSAPPRLRVRESAEAFF. CDR3 nucleotides: TGTGCCAGCAGCGCCCCCCCCCGATTGCGAGTCAGGGAGTCGGCTGAAGCTTTCTTT.

This clonotype showed up many times. This chain connects TRBV4-1 to TRBJ1-1; no firm D call. CDR3 length equals 16 residues. The germline V gene has CDR1 MGHRA and CDR2 YSYEKL. The ends were cut back, 1 base at V and 4 bases at J, with 16 bases in the middle. The CDR3 region is CASSQASRFVGTEAFF. Here the CDR3 DNA reads TGCGCCAGCAGCCAAGCCAGCCGGTTCGTGGGCACTGAAGCTTTCTTT.

The rearrangement joins TRBV7-6 to TRBJ1-3; TRBD1 is a possible D gene (5 bases). This CDR3 comprises 14 residues. Germline V gene data show CDR1 as SGHVS and CDR2 as FNYEAQ. The ends were cut back, 5 bases at V and 0 bases at J, with 8 bases in the middle. The DNA for the CDR3 is TGTGCCAGCAGCCAAGGGGCCTCTGGAAACACCATATATTTT. Translated: CASSQGASGNTIYF. The variable domain in full, completed from reference TRBV7-6 and TRBJ1-3, reads GAGVSQSPRYKVTKRGQDVALRCDPISGHVSLYWYRQALGQGPEFLTYFNYEAQQDKSGLPNDRFSAERPEGSISTLTIQRTEQRDSAMYRCASSQGASGNTIYFGEGSWLTVV.

This clonotype was counted a few times. The gene calls are TRBV12-5 and TRBJ2-5; 7 bases fit TRBD1. The CDR3 has 14 residues. The germline CDR1 and CDR2 sequences are LGHNT and FRNRAP. The V segment lost 6 bases and the J segment 0 bases; nucleotides outside the gene matches: 4. As DNA, the CDR3 is TGTGCTAGTGGCAACGACAGGGACCAAGAGACCCAGTACTTC. Protein: CASGNDRDQETQYF.

This clonotype was counted only a few times. The CDR3 nucleotides read TGTGCCAGTAGTATATCTCCACAGGCCTATGGCTACACCTTC. Translation gives CASSISPQAYGYTF. The V call is TRBV19, the J call TRBJ1-2; D might be TRBD1 (5 bases). The CDR3 loop spans 14 amino acids. V lost 2 bases and J lost 4, with 11 bases in between. CDR1 is LNHDA, CDR2 SQIVND, per germline (reference sequence).

This clonotype has ten or more counts. This chain joins TRBV7-8 and TRBJ1-1; the D gene is possibly TRBD1 (5 bases). The CDR3 spans 15 residues. V was trimmed by 4 bases and J by 2 bases, leaving 14 bases between them. The V gene's germline CDR1 is SGHVS and CDR2 FQNEAQ. The CDR3 here is CASSSPMGTNTEAFF. The CDR3 DNA reads TGTGCCAGCAGCTCTCCAATGGGGACTAACACTGAAGCTTTCTTT.

The J gene is TRBJ2-2, the V gene TRBV9, with D hard to call. The germline V and J ends were trimmed by 0 bases and 1 base, with 7 bases remaining between them. The CDR3 consists of 15 residues. Germline values: CDR1 SGDLS, CDR2 YYNGEE. This chain's CDR3 is CASSVGYQNTGELFF. For the CDR3, the DNA is TGTGCCAGCAGCGTAGGATATCAGAACACCGGGGAGCTGTTTTTT.

The chain has TRBV7-9 and TRBJ2-1; TRBD2 agrees at 14 bases. The germline gives CDR1 SEHNR, CDR2 FQNEAQ (reference sequence). The junction had 9 bases not matched to a gene; V was cut back by 5 bases and J by 0 bases. The CDR3 is made up of 19 amino acids. The CDR3 reads CASSRTGTSGGRSYNEQFF. The DNA for the CDR3 is TGTGCCAGCAGCCGGACCGGGACTAGCGGGGGCCGCTCCTACAATGAGCAGTTCTTC. The full variable domain, with the rest looked up from reference TRBV7-9 and TRBJ2-1, is DTGVSQNPRHKITKRGQNVTFRCDPISEHNRLYWYRQTLGQGPEFLTYFQNEAQLEKSRLLSDRFSAERPKGSFSTLEIQRTEQGDSAMYLCASSRTGTSGGRSYNEQFFGPGTRLTVL.

The rearrangement uses TRBV5-8 and TRBJ2-7; D not certain. Germline CDR1 reads SGHTS; CDR2 reads YDEGEE. Trimming shortened V by 6 bases and J by 5 bases, and 6 bases separated the two germline ends. This CDR3 region has 10 residues. The CDR3 DNA sequence: TGTGCCAGCATCGAAAACGAGCAGTACTTC. Translation: CASIENEQYF.

The rearrangement uses TRBV19 and TRBJ2-1, with 7 bases fitting TRBD2. Per germline, CDR1 LNHDA and CDR2 SQIVND (reference sequence). There are 15 residues in the CDR3. The junction had 10 bases not matched to a gene; V was cut back by 6 bases and J by 5 bases. This CDR3 is CASRGGEAMNNEQFF. CDR3 coding DNA: TGTGCCAGTAGGGGAGGGGAAGCCATGAACAATGAGCAGTTCTTC.